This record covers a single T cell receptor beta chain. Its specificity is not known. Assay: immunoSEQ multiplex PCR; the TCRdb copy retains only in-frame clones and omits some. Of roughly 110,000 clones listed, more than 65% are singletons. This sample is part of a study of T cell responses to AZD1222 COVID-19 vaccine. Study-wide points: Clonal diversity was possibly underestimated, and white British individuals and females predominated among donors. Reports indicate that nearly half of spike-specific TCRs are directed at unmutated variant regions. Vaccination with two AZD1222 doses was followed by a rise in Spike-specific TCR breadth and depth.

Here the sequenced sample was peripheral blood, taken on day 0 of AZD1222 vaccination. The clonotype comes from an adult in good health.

CDR3 residues: CASSQSYGTTDTQYF. Written as DNA, the CDR3 is TGCGCCAGCAGCCAATCTTACGGAACCACAGATACGCAGTATTTT. This sequence joins TRBV4-3 and TRBJ2-3, with D uncertain. Germline-derived CDR1 and CDR2 are LGHNA and YSLEER. The CDR3 length is 15 residues. The V end lost 2 bases, the J end lost 2 bases, and 11 bases lay between the germline ends.